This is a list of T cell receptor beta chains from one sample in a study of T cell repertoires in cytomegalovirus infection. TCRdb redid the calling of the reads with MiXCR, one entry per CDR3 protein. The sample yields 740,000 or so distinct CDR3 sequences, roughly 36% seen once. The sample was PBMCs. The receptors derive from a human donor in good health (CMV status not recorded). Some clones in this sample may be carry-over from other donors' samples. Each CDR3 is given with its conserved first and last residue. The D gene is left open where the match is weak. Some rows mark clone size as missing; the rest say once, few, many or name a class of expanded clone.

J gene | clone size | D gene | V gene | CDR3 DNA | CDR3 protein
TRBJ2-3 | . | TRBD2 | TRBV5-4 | TGTGCCAGCAGCTTGGCCTTCCGCGGGGGGACGGTTAATACGCAGTATTTT | CASSLAFRGGTVNTQYF
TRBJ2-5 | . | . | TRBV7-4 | TGTGCCAGCAGCTTAAACTCAGGGGTAGAGACCCAGTACTTC | CASSLNSGVETQYF
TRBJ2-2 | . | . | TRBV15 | TGTGCCACCAGCAGAGATACGGCAGCAAACACCGGGGAGCTGTTTTTT | CATSRDTAANTGELFF
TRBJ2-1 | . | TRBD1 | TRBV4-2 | TGTGCCAGCAGCCCTCTTGGGACAGGGGGTGACAATGAGCAGTTCTTC | CASSPLGTGGDNEQFF
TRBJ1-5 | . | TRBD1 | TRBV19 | TGTGCCAGTAGGGCGGAAGGGACAGGGGGAAATCAGCCCCAGCATTTT | CASRAEGTGGNQPQHF
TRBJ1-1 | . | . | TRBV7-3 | TGTGCCAGCAGTTCCAGGGAGAACACTGAAGCTTTCTTT | CASSSRENTEAFF
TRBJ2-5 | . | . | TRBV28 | TGTGCCAGCAGGTTGCGTCTGCAAGAGACCCAGTACTTC | CASRLRLQETQYF
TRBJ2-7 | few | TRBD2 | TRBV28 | TGTGCCAGCAGCAGACTAGCGGGGGCCCACGAGCAGTACTTC | CASSRLAGAHEQYF
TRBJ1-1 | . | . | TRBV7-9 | TGTGCCAGCAGCGGACAAGGGTACACTGAAGCTTTCTTT | CASSGQGYTEAFF
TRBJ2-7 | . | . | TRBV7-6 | TGTGCCAGCAGCGCGAGGGGGGAGGGGTCTCCCTACTACGAGCAGTACTTC | CASSARGEGSPYYEQYF
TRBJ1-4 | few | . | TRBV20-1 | TGCAGTGCAAGCGAGGGGGGGAGATGGAGTGAAAAACTGTTTTTT | CSASEGGRWSEKLFF
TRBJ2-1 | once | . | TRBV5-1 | TGCGCCAGTAACGCGGGGAATGAGCAGTTCTTC | CASNAGNEQFF
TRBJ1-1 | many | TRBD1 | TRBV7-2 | TGTGCCAGCAGCCCGACGAACTCCCATGGACAGGGGGCTGAAGCTTTCTTT | CASSPTNSHGQGAEAFF
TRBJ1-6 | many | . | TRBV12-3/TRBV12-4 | TGTGCCAGCAGTTTGTCGGCCGATGGTCCACCCCTCCACTTT | CASSLSADGPPLHF